These 20 T cell receptor beta chains share one sample of origin, sequenced in a study of human T cells and chemical hapten exposure. Time point reported: patch test 1, 2 weeks after DPC sensitization. Treatment given: therapeutic diphenylcyclopropenone sensitization with weekly scalp DPC. TCRdb redid the calling of the RACE reads with MiXCR, one entry per CDR3 protein. Here the sample spans about 49,000 distinct CDR3 sequences, roughly 9.5% being singletons. Sequences were derived from whole blood, sampled in connection with sensitization to the hapten diphenylcyclopropenone (DPC). The receptor set was obtained from a woman aged 45 to 65 with alopecia areata. Some clones in this sample may be carry-over from other donors' samples.

This clonotype occurred many times. This rearrangement joins TRBV20-1 to TRBJ1-5; the D is unclear. This CDR3 is built from 14 residues. Trimming removed 3 bases from V and 5 bases from J, with 14 bases in between. The germline V gene encodes CDR1 DFQATT and CDR2 SNEGSKA (reference sequence). Written as DNA, the CDR3 is TGCAGTGCTAGGGCGGTGGGAGGGTATCAGCCCCAGCATTTT. This gives the protein CSARAVGGYQPQHF.

This clonotype has a count of ten or more. The chain carries TRBV9 and TRBJ1-2; D might be TRBD1 (5 bases). Trimming pared 0 bases from V and 1 base from J, leaving 7 bases between. CDR3 length: 14 amino acids. From germline, CDR1 is SGDLS and CDR2 YYNGEE. The CDR3 DNA reads as TGTGCCAGCAGCGTAGCAGGGTTTAACTATGGCTACACCTTC. Protein sequence: CASSVAGFNYGYTF.

This clonotype came up a few times. The chain is built from TRBV5-6 and TRBJ2-1; possibly TRBD2 for D (6 bases). The V and J ends lost 4 bases and 7 bases respectively, with 18 bases between them. The CDR3 is 15 residues long. The V gene's germline CDR1 is SGHDT and CDR2 YYEEEE. The CDR3 region is CASSPAGGAGNEQFF. DNA of the CDR3: TGTGCCAGCAGCCCGGCCGGGGGAGCTGGGAATGAGCAGTTCTTC.

In its sample, this clonotype was seen many times. The rearrangement joins TRBV19 to TRBJ2-1; 10 bases map to TRBD2. V trimming: 8 bases; J trimming: 7 bases; junction bases outside the gene matches: 11. There are 15 residues in the CDR3. CDR1 and CDR2 from the germline V gene are LNHDA and SQIVND (reference sequence). The CDR3 DNA is TGTGCCAGTGGCCCCCTAGCGGGAGTGTTGAATGAGCAGTTCTTC. Translation: CASGPLAGVLNEQFF.

Many counts were recorded for this clonotype. This rearrangement joins TRBV18 to TRBJ1-4; 7 bases align to TRBD1. With V trimmed by 3 bases and J by 2 bases, 0 bases remained unmatched. The length of the CDR3 is 14 residues. CDR1 KGHSH and CDR2 LQKENI come from the germline V gene. This CDR3 reads CASSPDRTNEKLFF. CDR3 sequence (DNA): TGTGCCAGCTCACCGGACAGGACTAATGAAAAACTGTTTTTT. Complete variable domain (other parts from reference TRBV18 and TRBJ1-4): NAGVMQNPRHLVRRRGQEARLRCSPMKGHSHVYWYRQLPEEGLKFMVYLQKENIIDESGMPKERFSAEFPKEGPSILRIQQVVRGDSAAYFCASSPDRTNEKLFFGSGTQLSVL.

This clonotype was picked up a small number of times. The chain is built from TRBV20-1 and TRBJ1-5, with 8 bases matching TRBD1. The CDR3 is made up of 14 amino acids. Germline-derived CDR1 and CDR2 are DFQATT and SNEGSKA (reference sequence). V dropped 1 base and J dropped 4; count of bases not matched to a gene: 3. In nucleotides, the CDR3 is TGCAGTGCTAGAGCAGGGGGCCCTAATCAGCCCCAGCATTTT. It is translated as CSARAGGPNQPQHF.

The chain recombines TRBV28 with TRBJ2-7; 13 bases agree with TRBD2. The CDR3 is 15 residues long. CDR1 is MDHEN and CDR2 is SYDVKM in the germline V gene. V lost 7 bases to trimming and J lost 3 bases; unmatched junction nucleotides: 6. The CDR3 DNA sequence: TGTGCCAGCATGTTACGGACTAGCGGGAGCTACGAGCAGTACTTC. This encodes CASMLRTSGSYEQYF.

This clonotype has more than one count but fewer than ten. This chain connects TRBV28 to TRBJ2-3; 7 nucleotides match TRBD2. This CDR3 is 13 amino acids long. CDR1 and CDR2 (germline): MDHEN, SYDVKM. Losses at the gene ends were 7 bases for V and 7 bases for J; bases not matched to a gene: 8. The CDR3 nucleotides are TGTGCCAGCAACATACTAGCGACTCATACGCAGTATTTT. It translates to CASNILATHTQYF.

The genes are TRBV29-1 and TRBJ2-1; D remains ambiguous. Germline V gene sequence: CDR1 SQVTM, CDR2 ANQGSEA. V dropped 4 bases and J dropped 7 bases, with 5 bases sitting between them. CDR3 length: 10 amino acids. The CDR3, as DNA: TGCAGCGTTGGGAGTAATGAGCAGTTCTTC. Translated: CSVGSNEQFF.

The chain employs TRBV10-2 and TRBJ2-1; D is possibly TRBD2 (5 bases). The CDR3 extends over 14 amino acids. Germline CDR1 WSHSY, CDR2 SAAADI. CDR3 coding DNA: TGCGCAACCACCCTCAGCGGAACAGACAATGAGCAGTTCTTC. It codes for CATTLSGTDNEQFF.

The sample holds many counts of this clonotype. V usage is TRBV28 and J usage is TRBJ2-3, with TRBD2 as a possible D gene (6 bases). V was shortened by 5 bases and J by 3 bases, with 15 bases between the two germline ends. This CDR3 is built from 15 residues. Germline V gives CDR1 MDHEN, CDR2 SYDVKM. The CDR3 bases are TGTGCCAGCAGTCCCTTGGGGGGAAGGACAGATACGCAGTATTTT. Translating it yields CASSPLGGRTDTQYF. Combining the CDR3 with reference TRBV28 and TRBJ2-3 gives the whole variable domain DVKVTQSSRYLVKRTGEKVFLECVQDMDHENMFWYRQDPGLGLRLIYFSYDVKMKEKGDIPEGYSVSREKKERFSLILESASTNQTSMYLCASSPLGGRTDTQYFGPGTRLTVL.

The CDR3 loop is CSGSGLSTEAFF. For the CDR3, the DNA is TGCAGTGGGTCTGGACTGAGCACTGAAGCTTTCTTT. The rearrangement uses TRBV20-1 and TRBJ1-1, with D hard to call. Germline CDR1 DFQATT, CDR2 SNEGSKA (reference sequence). The CDR3 runs 12 residues. The V end was cut by 7 bases, the J end by 4 bases, with 13 bases between.

This clonotype was counted at least ten times. The chain uses TRBV18 and TRBJ2-7; D not certain. Germline V lookup: CDR1 KGHSH, CDR2 LQKENI. Trimming removed 3 bases from V and 7 bases from J, with 7 bases in between. CDR3 length equals 11 residues. CDR3 loop: CASSPGVEQYF. The CDR3 nucleotides read TGTGCCAGCTCACCGGGTGTGGAGCAGTACTTC.

This chain uses TRBV12-3 or TRBV12-4 with TRBJ1-1, with a possible D match to TRBD1 (5 bases). This CDR3 contains 14 residues. The ends were cut back, 6 bases at V and 5 bases at J, with 16 bases in the middle. CDR3 residues: CASSRGNQGTEAFF. The CDR3 nucleotides are TGTGCCAGCAGCAGAGGGAACCAGGGAACTGAAGCTTTCTTT.

This clonotype appeared many times. The chain carries TRBV27 and TRBJ1-6; a weak D match, TRBD1 (5 bases). In germline, CDR1 is MNHEY, CDR2 SMNVEV (reference sequence). V gave up 7 bases and J gave up 10 bases, with 20 bases separating them. This CDR3 region has 15 residues. CDR3 DNA: TGTGCCAGCATCAAGCGCACCGGGACGGACTCACCCCTCCACTTT. Protein sequence: CASIKRTGTDSPLHF.

CDR3 in amino acids: CARYTPGEQFF. In nucleotides, the CDR3 is TGTGCCCGTTATACCCCGGGTGAGCAGTTCTTC. The rearrangement joins TRBV30 to TRBJ2-1; D unresolved. Trimming took 8 bases from V and 9 from J, leaving 14 bases between them. Germline V gene sequence: CDR1 GTSNPN, CDR2 SVGIG (reference sequence). The CDR3 has 11 residues.

This clonotype was seen at least ten times. The genes are TRBV20-1 and TRBJ2-7; D gene unclear. The CDR3 has 13 amino acids. Germline CDR1 reads DFQATT; CDR2 reads SNEGSKA (reference sequence). Trimming removed 0 bases from V and 6 bases from J, with 12 bases in between. CDR3 bases: TGCAGTGCTAGAGAGGCCTGGTCTTCCGAGCAGTACTTC. It translates to CSAREAWSSEQYF.

V usage is TRBV19 and J usage is TRBJ1-4, with D unclear. The ends were cut back, 9 bases at V and 12 bases at J, with 11 bases in the middle. Germline-derived CDR1 and CDR2 are LNHDA and SQIVND (reference sequence). This CDR3 contains 10 residues. The DNA of the CDR3 is TGTGCCAGAAGCCCCCGTCAACTGTTTTTT. Residues: CARSPRQLFF.

This clonotype was observed a few times. This chain connects TRBV28 to TRBJ2-1, with 10 bases identical to TRBD2. Trimming removed 8 bases from V and 3 bases from J; junction bases left unmatched: 4. This CDR3 is 14 amino acids long. Germline-derived CDR1 and CDR2 are MDHEN and SYDVKM. The CDR3 here is CASGTSGNYNEQFF. The CDR3 coding sequence is TGTGCCAGCGGTACTAGCGGGAACTACAATGAGCAGTTCTTC.

This clonotype turned up a few times. The chain uses TRBV6-2 or TRBV6-3 and TRBJ1-5; D is possibly TRBD1 (6 bases). V lost 7 bases and J 3 bases, leaving 16 bases between the germline ends. Germline CDR1 reads MNHEY; CDR2 reads SVGEGT. The CDR3 is made up of 15 amino acids. CDR3 in amino acids: CASKRVGADNQPQHF. CDR3 in DNA: TGTGCCAGCAAGCGTGTGGGGGCGGACAATCAGCCCCAGCATTTT.